This T cell receptor beta chain came from a study of cytomegalovirus exposure and HLA in healthy donors. With 60 Vbeta and 13 Jbeta primers, the PCR was carried out. Generated by immunoSEQ multiplex PCR, the TCRdb table keeps only in-frame clones and is missing some. The repertoire holds roughly 190,000 clones, with about 83% as singletons. The origin of this receptor is a female donor in good health and CMV-seronegative. Sequencing was performed on PBMCs.

The CDR3 loop is CASSAAFTGMSSGNTIYF. The CDR3 nucleotides read TGTGCCAGCAGTGCAGCCTTTACAGGGATGAGCTCTGGAAACACCATATATTTT. The V call is TRBV6-1, the J call TRBJ1-3, with D possibly matching TRBD1 (6 bases). CDR3 length equals 18 residues. CDR1 is MNHNS and CDR2 is SASEGT in the germline V gene. V gave up 4 bases and J gave up 0 bases, with 19 bases separating them.